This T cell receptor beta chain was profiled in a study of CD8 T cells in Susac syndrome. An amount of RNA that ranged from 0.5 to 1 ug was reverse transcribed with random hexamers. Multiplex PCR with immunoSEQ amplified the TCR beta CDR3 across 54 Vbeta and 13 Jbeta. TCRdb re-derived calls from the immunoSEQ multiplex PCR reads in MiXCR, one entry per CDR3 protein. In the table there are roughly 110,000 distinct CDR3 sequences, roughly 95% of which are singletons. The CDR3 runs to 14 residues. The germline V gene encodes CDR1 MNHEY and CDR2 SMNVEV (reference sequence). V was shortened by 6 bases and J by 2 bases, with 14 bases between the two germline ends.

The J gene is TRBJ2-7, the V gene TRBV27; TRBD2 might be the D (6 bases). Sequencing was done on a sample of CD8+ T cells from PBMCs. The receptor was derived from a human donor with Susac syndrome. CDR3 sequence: CASSQVGGTYEQYF. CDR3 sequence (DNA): TGTGCCAGCAGCCAGGTTGGAGGGACCTACGAGCAGTACTTC.